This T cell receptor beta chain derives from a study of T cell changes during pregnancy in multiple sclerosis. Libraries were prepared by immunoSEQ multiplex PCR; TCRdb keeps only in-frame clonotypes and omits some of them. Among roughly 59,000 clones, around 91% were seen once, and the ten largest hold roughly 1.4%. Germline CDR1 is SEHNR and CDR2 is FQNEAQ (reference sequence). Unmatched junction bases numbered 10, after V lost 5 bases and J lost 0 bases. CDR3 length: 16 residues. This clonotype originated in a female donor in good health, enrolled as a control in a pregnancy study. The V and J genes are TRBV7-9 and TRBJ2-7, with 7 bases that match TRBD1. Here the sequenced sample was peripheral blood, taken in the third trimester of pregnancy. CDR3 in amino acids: CASSLSQGVSSYEQYF. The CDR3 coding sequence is TGTGCCAGCAGCCTAAGCCAGGGGGTCTCCTCCTACGAGCAGTACTTC.